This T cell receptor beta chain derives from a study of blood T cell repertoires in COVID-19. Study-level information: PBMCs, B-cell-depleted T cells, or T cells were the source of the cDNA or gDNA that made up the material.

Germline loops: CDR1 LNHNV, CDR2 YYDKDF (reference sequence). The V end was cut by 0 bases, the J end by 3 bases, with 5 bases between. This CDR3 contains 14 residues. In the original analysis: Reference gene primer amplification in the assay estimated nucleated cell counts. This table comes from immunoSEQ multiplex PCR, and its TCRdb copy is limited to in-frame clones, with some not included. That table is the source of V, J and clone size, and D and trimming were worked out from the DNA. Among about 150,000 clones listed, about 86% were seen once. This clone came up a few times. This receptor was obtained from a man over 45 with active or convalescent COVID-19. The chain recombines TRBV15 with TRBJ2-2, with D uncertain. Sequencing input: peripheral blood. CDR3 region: CATSREEHTGELFF. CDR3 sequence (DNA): TGTGCCACCAGCAGAGAGGAGCACACCGGGGAGCTGTTTTTT.